This T cell receptor beta chain was sequenced for a study of Ad26.COV2.S vaccination and SARS-CoV-2 variants. Generated by immunoSEQ multiplex PCR, the TCRdb table keeps only in-frame clones and is missing some. The sample has about 680,000 clones, approximately 88% seen once. Specified treatment: 19 received Ad26.COV2.S at low or high dose, single or two shots; about 5 received placebo; per-sample allocation not given. Sampling was done on day 63 after the first vaccine or placebo injection. The CDR3 loop spans 16 amino acids. CDR1 and CDR2 (germline): SGHDT, YYEEEE. The J segment lost 5 bases and the V segment lost 3 bases, leaving 8 bases of the junction unmatched.

This material consisted of peripheral blood, taken in a trial of Ad26.COV2.S vaccine versus placebo. The receptor's source is a person between 18 and 60 years old who received the Ad26.COV2.S COVID-19 vaccine or a placebo. The chain uses TRBV5-6 and TRBJ2-2; 9 bases are a match to TRBD2. This CDR3 is CASSYLSGRWTGELFF. In DNA, the CDR3 is TGTGCCAGCAGCTATCTTAGCGGGAGATGGACCGGGGAGCTGTTTTTT.